This T cell receptor beta chain was recovered during a study of cytomegalovirus exposure and HLA in healthy donors. As for the study in general: Earlier, 100 million to 120 million unique TCR beta sequences were recovered from about 200 million T cells by an analysis.

Healthy bone marrow donors formed the donor group. Primers for the PCR totalled 60 Vbeta and 13 Jbeta. Method: immunoSEQ multiplex PCR; TCRdb's copy keeps in-frame clones and lacks some. The sample lists 150,000 to 200,000 clones; almost 80% were seen once. V trimming: 2 bases; J trimming: 2 bases; junction bases outside the gene matches: 2. CDR1 SGHRS and CDR2 YFSETQ come from the germline V gene. The CDR3 contains 16 residues. This TCR came from a male donor in good health and CMV-seronegative. What was sequenced was PBMCs. This chain connects TRBV5-1 to TRBJ1-6; 9 nucleotides match TRBD1. CDR3 in DNA: TGCGCCAGCAGCTTAGGACAGGGGACCTATAATTCACCCCTCCACTTT. The encoded protein is CASSLGQGTYNSPLHF.